Presented here are 22 T cell receptor beta chains from one specimen sequenced in a study of cytomegalovirus exposure and HLA in healthy donors. PCR was performed using 60 Vbeta and 13 Jbeta primers. Profiled with immunoSEQ multiplex PCR; TCRdb holds only in-frame clones, not every one. The sample includes some 52,000 clones. Sequencing was done on a sample of PBMCs. Receptors were obtained from a woman aged 55-69 years in good health and CMV-seropositive.

V gene TRBV7-2 combines with J gene TRBJ2-2; tentative D call: TRBD1 (6 bases). In germline, CDR1 is SGHTA, CDR2 FQGNSA. Deletions cut 5 bases from V and 0 bases from J, with 10 bases between. CDR3 length equals 15 residues. The CDR3 here is CASSRQAANTGELFF. The CDR3 bases are TGTGCCAGCAGCCGACAGGCGGCGAACACCGGGGAGCTGTTTTTT.

The chain uses TRBV18 and TRBJ2-7; TRBD2 might be the D (6 bases). V lost 3 bases, J lost 2 bases, and 11 bases lay in between. The length of the CDR3 is 14 residues. The germline V gene encodes CDR1 KGHSH and CDR2 LQKENI. This chain's CDR3 is CASSPAAGPYEQYF. The CDR3 DNA sequence: TGTGCCAGCTCACCGGCCGCGGGGCCCTACGAGCAGTACTTC.

The V call is TRBV19, the J call TRBJ1-5; weak D call: TRBD1 (5 bases). The CDR3 has 16 residues. V shed 3 bases and J shed 4 bases, with 16 bases lying between them. CDR1 is LNHDA and CDR2 is SQIVND in the germline V gene (reference sequence). The CDR3 region is CASSMGSRAGNQPQHF. CDR3 bases: TGTGCCAGTAGTATGGGGAGCAGGGCGGGGAATCAGCCCCAGCATTTT.

V usage is TRBV10-3 and J usage is TRBJ2-3, with 11 bases aligning to TRBD2. Germline-derived CDR1 and CDR2 are ENHRY and SYGVKD. This CDR3 is 15 amino acids long. J gave up 3 bases and V 6 bases, and 5 bases lay outside the gene matches. The DNA for the CDR3 is TGTGCCATCAGCTTGACTAGCGGGGCGACAGATACGCAGTATTTT. Translation gives CAISLTSGATDTQYF.

The V and J genes are TRBV4-1 and TRBJ2-2, with D maybe TRBD2 (6 bases). Germline V gives CDR1 MGHRA, CDR2 YSYEKL. The CDR3 totals 17 residues. V lost 0 bases and J 3 bases, leaving 14 bases between the germline ends. This CDR3 reads CASSQDWSTSHTGELFF. CDR3 nucleotide sequence: TGCGCCAGCAGCCAAGATTGGTCGACTAGTCACACCGGGGAGCTGTTTTTT.

J is TRBJ2-7 and V is TRBV6-1; possible D gene TRBD2, 6 bases. Trimming shortened V by 2 bases and J by 6 bases, and 11 bases separated the two germline ends. The germline V gene encodes CDR1 MNHNS and CDR2 SASEGT. This CDR3 comprises 13 residues. The CDR3 sequence is CASSESGDREQYF. DNA for the CDR3: TGTGCCAGCAGTGAATCGGGAGATCGCGAGCAGTACTTC.

In DNA, the CDR3 is TGCAGTGCTATATTAGGGGTGCAGTTCTTC. It encodes CSAILGVQFF. The V call is TRBV20-1, the J call TRBJ2-1, with TRBD1 as a possible D gene (5 bases). CDR1 DFQATT and CDR2 SNEGSKA come from the germline V gene (reference sequence). Trimming cost V 4 bases and J 12 bases, with 10 bases left between them. This CDR3 region has 10 residues.

The rearrangement joins TRBV6-5 to TRBJ1-1; perhaps TRBD1 as D (6 bases). The germline CDR1 and CDR2 sequences are MNHEY and SVGAGI. Trimming shortened V by 6 bases and J by 3 bases, and 17 bases separated the two germline ends. This CDR3 contains 15 residues. The CDR3: CASSPRTAKYTEAFF. In nucleotides, the CDR3 is TGTGCCAGCAGCCCTCGGACAGCAAAGTACACTGAAGCTTTCTTT.

In nucleotides, the CDR3 is TGTGCCAGCAGCGAGCCTCGGGACAGGAATTCGAACACTGAAGCTTTCTTT. Protein: CASSEPRDRNSNTEAFF. This rearrangement joins TRBV14 to TRBJ1-1; 8 nucleotides align to TRBD1. This CDR3 contains 17 residues. V trimming: 5 bases; J trimming: 1 base; junction bases outside the gene matches: 12. CDR1 and CDR2 (germline): SGHDN, FVKESK.

The chain links TRBV7-2 to TRBJ2-3; tentative D call: TRBD1 (5 bases). V was clipped by 7 bases and J by 2 bases, with 10 bases between them. Germline assignment: CDR1 SGHTA and CDR2 FQGNSA. The CDR3 consists of 13 residues. CDR3 DNA: TGTGCCAGCACCTCAGGGTACACAGATACGCAGTATTTT. Encoded protein: CASTSGYTDTQYF. Drawing the rest from reference TRBV7-2 and TRBJ2-3, the complete variable domain is GAGVSQSPSNKVTEKGKDVELRCDPISGHTALYWYRQSLGQGLEFLIYFQGNSAPDKSGLPSDRFSAERTGGSVSTLTIQRTQQEDSAVYLCASTSGYTDTQYFGPGTRLTVL.

In DNA form, the CDR3 reads TGTGCCAGCAGCAGGGACTCGGGCGGGGCTGAAGCTTTCTTT. Protein: CASSRDSGGAEAFF. V usage is TRBV6-5 and J usage is TRBJ1-1, with a possible D match to TRBD1 (5 bases). CDR1 is MNHEY and CDR2 is SVGAGI in the germline V gene. With 6 bases removed from V and 6 bases from J, the gap between germline ends came to 17 bases. The CDR3 extends over 14 amino acids.

The V and J genes are TRBV19 and TRBJ1-2; 9 bases are a match to TRBD1. CDR3 length equals 15 residues. Germline trimming cut 6 bases from V and 5 bases from J; bases unmatched to any gene: 10. The germline V gene has CDR1 LNHDA and CDR2 SQIVND (reference sequence). The CDR3 nucleotides are TGTGCCAGTAGGGGGACAGGGATGGTTGATTATGGCTACACCTTC. Translation gives CASRGTGMVDYGYTF.

This sequence joins TRBV5-4 and TRBJ1-2; TRBD1 matches at 8 bases. CDR3 length: 13 residues. The junction had 4 bases not matched to a gene; V was cut back by 5 bases and J by 4 bases. CDR1 SGHNT and CDR2 YYREEE come from the germline V gene (reference sequence). CDR3 sequence (DNA): TGTGCCAGCAGTCCTGACAGGGGCTATGGCTACACCTTC. It encodes CASSPDRGYGYTF. Filled out from reference TRBV5-4 and TRBJ1-2, the complete variable domain reads ETGVTQSPTHLIKTRGQQVTLRCSSQSGHNTVSWYQQALGQGPQFIFQYYREEENGRGNFPPRFSGLQFPNYSSELNVNALELDDSALYLCASSPDRGYGYTFGSGTRLTVV.

On this clone: One end of the junction fails to match germline, which may point to a read error. The chain links TRBV6-6 to TRBJ2-7; 12 bases agree with TRBD1. This CDR3 has 12 residues. Germline-derived CDR1 and CDR2 are MNHNY and SVGAGI (reference sequence). For the CDR3, the DNA is TGTGCCAGCAGCCTGGGGACAGGGGGCTTTATCTTC. It codes for CASSLGTGGFIF.

CDR3 sequence (DNA): TGTGCCAGCTACGAGGGATTGAATGGCTACACCTTC. Its protein is CASYEGLNGYTF. This chain joins TRBV25-1 and TRBJ1-2, with unresolved D. Germline CDR1 reads MGHDK; CDR2 reads SYGVNS. Deletions cut 8 bases from V and 6 bases from J, with 13 bases between. This CDR3 has 12 amino acids.

This chain uses TRBV19 with TRBJ1-1, with D unresolved. Per the germline V gene, CDR1 is LNHDA and CDR2 is SQIVND (reference sequence). V gave up 7 bases and J gave up 1 base, with 16 bases separating them. This CDR3 region has 15 residues. In nucleotides, the CDR3 is TGTGCCAGTACTATGAGCGGGCTGCCGAACACTGAAGCTTTCTTT. It specifies CASTMSGLPNTEAFF.

The V and J genes are TRBV19 and TRBJ1-5, with D tentatively TRBD1 (6 bases). Germline V gives CDR1 LNHDA, CDR2 SQIVND (reference sequence). This CDR3 comprises 16 residues. Trimming left V 6 bases short and J 3 bases short, with 18 bases between. The CDR3 DNA follows: TGTGCCAGTAGCCAAGGGGGTCGGCAGATCAATCAGCCCCAGCATTTT. It specifies CASSQGGRQINQPQHF.

The J gene is TRBJ1-1, the V gene TRBV29-1; 8 positions agree with TRBD1. Germline values: CDR1 SQVTM, CDR2 ANQGSEA. This CDR3 has 15 residues. With V trimmed by 7 bases and J by 0 bases, 10 bases remained unmatched. CDR3 residues: CSASKTGGMNTEAFF. The CDR3 nucleotides read TGCAGCGCCTCAAAAACAGGGGGGATGAACACTGAAGCTTTCTTT.

The genes are TRBV5-1 and TRBJ1-1; possible D gene TRBD1, 6 bases. The germline V gene has CDR1 SGHRS and CDR2 YFSETQ. The V end was cut by 0 bases, the J end by 3 bases, with 6 bases between. This CDR3 is 13 amino acids long. The CDR3 region has the DNA TGCGCCAGCAGCTTGGGGACAGACACTGAAGCTTTCTTT. Its translation is CASSLGTDTEAFF.

This rearrangement joins TRBV5-1 to TRBJ1-3, with a weak D call TRBD1 (5 bases). CDR3 length: 14 residues. Germline V gene sequence: CDR1 SGHRS, CDR2 YFSETQ. Deletions cut 3 bases from V and 12 bases from J, with 19 bases between. The DNA of the CDR3 is TGCGCCAGCAGCTCTACCGGGACTGATGATAACATATATTTT. It yields the protein CASSSTGTDDNIYF.

The chain recombines TRBV2 with TRBJ2-2, with unresolved D. The CDR3 is made up of 15 amino acids. The germline V gene has CDR1 SNHLY and CDR2 FYNNEI. V shed 2 bases and J shed 4 bases, with 11 bases lying between them. CDR3 DNA: TGTGCCAGCAGTGAAATAGGCGGAGCCACCGGGGAGCTGTTTTTT. Protein product: CASSEIGGATGELFF.

The chain links TRBV9 to TRBJ1-6; 8 bases fit TRBD1. The trim removed 2 bases at V and 6 bases at J, leaving 4 bases unmatched. The CDR3 covers 15 residues. Germline CDR1 is SGDLS and CDR2 is YYNGEE. CDR3 sequence reads: CASSVRDRSNSPLHF. CDR3 in DNA: TGTGCCAGCAGCGTTAGGGACAGGTCTAATTCACCCCTCCACTTT.